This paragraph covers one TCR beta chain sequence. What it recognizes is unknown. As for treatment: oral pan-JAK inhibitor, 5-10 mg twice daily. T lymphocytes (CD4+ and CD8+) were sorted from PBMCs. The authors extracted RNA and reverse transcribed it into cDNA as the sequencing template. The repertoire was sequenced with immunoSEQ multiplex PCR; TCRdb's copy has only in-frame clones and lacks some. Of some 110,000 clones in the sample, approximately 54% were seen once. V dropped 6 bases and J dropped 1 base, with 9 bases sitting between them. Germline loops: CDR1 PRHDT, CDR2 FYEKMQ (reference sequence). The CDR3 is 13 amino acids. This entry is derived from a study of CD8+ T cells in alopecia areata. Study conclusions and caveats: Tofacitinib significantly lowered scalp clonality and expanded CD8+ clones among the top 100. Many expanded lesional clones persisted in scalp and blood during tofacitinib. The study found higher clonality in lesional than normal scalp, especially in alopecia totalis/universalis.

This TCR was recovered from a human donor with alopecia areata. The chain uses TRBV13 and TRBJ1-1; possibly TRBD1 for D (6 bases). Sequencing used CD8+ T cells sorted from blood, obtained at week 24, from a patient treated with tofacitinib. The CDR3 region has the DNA TGTGCCAGCAGTTCGACAGGGAACACTGAAGCTTTCTTT. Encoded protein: CASSSTGNTEAFF.